A single sample gave rise to the 2 T cell receptor beta chains below, sequenced in a study of blood T cell repertoires in COVID-19. Generated by immunoSEQ multiplex PCR, the TCRdb table keeps only in-frame clones and is missing some. The table lists around 170,000 clones, nearly 80% of them singletons. Sequenced: peripheral blood. The receptors come from a woman of 80 years or more with acute or convalescent COVID-19.

The genes are TRBV6-1 and TRBJ2-7; 10 bases map to TRBD2. This CDR3 spans 17 amino acids. Germline V CDR1 and CDR2: MNHNS, SASEGT. V dropped 2 bases and J dropped 1; count of bases not matched to a gene: 8. CDR3 coding DNA: TGTGCCAGCAGTGAACGGGCTAGCGGGAGTGTATCCTACGAGCAGTACTTC. It codes for CASSERASGSVSYEQYF.

The gene calls are TRBV5-1 and TRBJ2-5; 9 bases map to TRBD1. V lost 4 bases to trimming and J lost 5 bases; unmatched junction nucleotides: 9. The CDR3 spans 15 residues. CDR1 is SGHRS and CDR2 is YFSETQ in the germline V gene. This CDR3 reads CASSRAGTGTETQYF. In nucleotides, the CDR3 is TGCGCCAGCAGCAGGGCCGGGACAGGGACCGAGACCCAGTACTTC.